A selection of T cell receptor beta chains follows, all from one sample in a study of shared clonotypes between healthy human individuals. Sequenced by immunoSEQ multiplex PCR; TCRdb stores in-frame clones only, minus some. Among roughly 2,000,000 clones listed, around 93% were seen once. Sequences were obtained from naive CD8+ T cells from PBMCs. The source is a man aged 18-30 years in good health. Some clones in this sample may be carry-over from other donors' samples. The CDR3 runs from the conserved cysteine through the conserved F or W. The D gene is left open where the match is weak. Some rows have no size entry. The others give once, few or many, or a class for an expanded clone.

TRBJ2-1	.	.	TRBV29-1	CSVLLNEQFF	TGCAGCGTCCTTCTCAATGAGCAGTTCTTC
TRBJ1-5	.	.	TRBV5-5	CASSLNFRAYSNQPQHF	TGTGCCAGCAGCTTGAATTTCAGGGCCTATAGCAATCAGCCCCAGCATTTT
TRBJ2-7	.	.	TRBV13	CASSLVQEIYEQYF	TGTGCCAGCAGCTTAGTGCAGGAGATCTACGAGCAGTACTTC
TRBJ2-7	.	TRBD2	TRBV6-1	CASSEARGLAVYEQYF	TGTGCCAGCAGTGAGGCACGAGGACTAGCGGTCTACGAGCAGTACTTC
TRBJ2-7	.	.	TRBV30	CAWNSRYSYEQYF	TGTGCCTGGAACAGCAGGTACTCCTACGAGCAGTACTTC
TRBJ2-7	.	TRBD2	TRBV27	CASSPIPGLADVDF	TGTGCCAGCAGTCCGATCCCGGGACTAGCGGATGTTGACTTC
TRBJ2-4	.	.	TRBV11-2	CASSLQGGKNIQYF	TGTGCCAGCAGCTTACAGGGTGGCAAAAACATTCAGTACTTC
TRBJ2-1	once	.	TRBV9	CASSPVYNNEQFF	TGTGCCAGCAGCCCCGTCTACAACAATGAGCAGTTCTTC
TRBJ2-7	.	.	TRBV4-1	CASSDKVTGATYEQYF	TGCGCCAGCAGCGACAAGGTAACAGGTGCTACCTACGAGCAGTACTTC
TRBJ2-2	.	TRBD1	TRBV5-1	CASSLGPGTGHTGELFF	TGCGCCAGCAGCTTGGGGCCTGGGACAGGGCACACCGGGGAGCTGTTTTTT
TRBJ2-1	.	TRBD2	TRBV5-4	CASSTSGRREANEQFF	TGTGCCAGCAGCACCTCGGGCAGACGGGAGGCAAATGAGCAGTTCTTC
TRBJ2-1	.	.	TRBV7-6	CASSFGRTLYNEQFF	TGTGCCAGCAGCTTCGGCAGGACGCTGTACAATGAGCAGTTCTTC
TRBJ2-2	.	.	TRBV27	CASSLRGAGVPGELFF	TGTGCCAGCAGTTTAAGGGGAGCAGGGGTCCCCGGGGAGCTGTTTTTT
TRBJ2-7	.	TRBD2	TRBV10-1	CASSEFAVAGGSYEQYF	TGCGCCAGCAGTGAGTTTGCTGTAGCGGGAGGATCGTACGAGCAGTACTTC
TRBJ2-6	.	.	TRBV27	CASRTRKPGANVLTF	TGTGCCAGCCGAACCCGGAAACCTGGGGCCAACGTCCTGACTTTC
TRBJ2-2	.	.	TRBV11-2	CASSPPWSGELFF	TGTGCCAGCAGCCCCCCCTGGTCAGGGGAGCTGTTTTTT
TRBJ1-2	.	.	TRBV27	CASSLRSTNYGYTF	TGTGCCAGCAGTTTACGCTCTACTAACTATGGCTACACCTTC
TRBJ2-3	.	TRBD2	TRBV6-5	CASSYEAGSTDTQYF	TGTGCCAGCAGTTACGAAGCGGGAAGCACAGATACGCAGTATTTT
TRBJ1-5	.	.	TRBV30	CAWSVRGAGNQPQHF	TGTGCCTGGAGTGTTCGAGGGGCGGGCAATCAGCCCCAGCATTTT
TRBJ1-1	.	.	TRBV7-6	CASSSMGVGTRTEAFF	TGTGCCAGCAGCTCCATGGGTGTGGGCACAAGGACTGAAGCTTTCTTT
TRBJ2-5	once	TRBD2	TRBV2	CASREIPGGEETQYF	TGTGCCAGCAGGGAGATTCCGGGGGGAGAAGAGACCCAGTACTTC
TRBJ2-7	.	.	TRBV9	CASSVGGSTYEQYF	TGTGCCAGCAGCGTTGGGGGGTCCACCTACGAGCAGTACTTC
TRBJ2-7	.	.	TRBV29-1	CSALDVSYEQYF	TGCAGCGCCCTGGACGTATCCTACGAGCAGTACTTC
TRBJ2-5	.	.	TRBV19	CAVRAEGTQYF	TGTGCCGTTAGGGCGGAGGGGACCCAGTACTTC
TRBJ2-7	.	.	TRBV28	CASSLTPAGDEQYF	TGTGCCAGCAGTTTAACACCCGCCGGAGACGAGCAGTACTTC
TRBJ2-1	.	TRBD2	TRBV7-8	CASSLDAAGGFNEQFF	TGTGCCAGCAGCTTAGACGCAGCGGGAGGGTTCAATGAGCAGTTCTTC
TRBJ1-5	.	TRBD1	TRBV27	CASSPTRQGGGQPQHF	TGTGCCAGCAGTCCGACGAGACAGGGAGGAGGGCAGCCCCAGCATTTT
TRBJ2-2	.	.	TRBV19	CASSWWEGPAGELFF	TGTGCCAGTAGTTGGTGGGAAGGCCCCGCCGGGGAGCTGTTTTTT
TRBJ2-7	.	.	TRBV5-4	CASSSHYEQYF	TGTGCCAGCAGCTCTCACTACGAGCAGTACTTC
TRBJ1-1	few	.	TRBV9	CASSRMPLGATEAFF	TGTGCCAGCAGTCGCATGCCCCTCGGGGCGACTGAAGCTTTCTTT
TRBJ1-4	.	.	TRBV6-5	CASSYSSGRDNEKLFF	TGTGCCAGCAGTTACTCGTCGGGCAGAGATAATGAAAAACTGTTTTTT
TRBJ2-5	.	.	TRBV7-5	CVRSSTLDPAETQYF	TGTGTCAGAAGCTCTACCTTGGATCCCGCGGAGACCCAGTACTTC
TRBJ2-7	.	.	TRBV10-3	CAISEFPGRSYEQYF	TGTGCCATCAGTGAGTTTCCGGGACGCTCCTACGAGCAGTACTTC
TRBJ2-1	.	.	TRBV14	CASPYNEQFF	TGTGCCAGCCCTTACAATGAGCAGTTCTTC
TRBJ2-2	.	TRBD2	TRBV29-1	CSVTLAGGPTGELFF	TGCAGCGTTACACTAGCGGGAGGGCCAACCGGGGAGCTGTTTTTT
TRBJ1-2	.	.	TRBV6-5	CASSTGAASNYGYTF	TGTGCCAGCAGTACTGGGGCAGCTTCAAACTATGGCTACACCTTC
TRBJ1-1	.	.	TRBV14	CASSQDYGASEAFF	TGTGCCAGCAGCCAAGACTACGGGGCATCTGAAGCTTTCTTT
TRBJ2-7	.	.	TRBV28	CASRLQGSPYEQYF	TGTGCCAGCAGGTTACAGGGAAGTCCCTACGAGCAGTACTTC
TRBJ2-3	.	.	TRBV19	CASSFPPLTDTQYF	TGTGCCAGTAGTTTCCCTCCCCTCACAGATACGCAGTATTTT
TRBJ2-3	.	TRBD1	TRBV5-8	CASRETGTGPDTQYF	TGTGCCAGCAGGGAGACCGGGACAGGCCCAGATACGCAGTATTTT
TRBJ1-1	.	.	TRBV5-1	CASSSTFTEAFF	TGCGCCAGCAGCTCCACCTTCACTGAAGCTTTCTTT
TRBJ2-7	.	TRBD2	TRBV7-2	CASSLITSGRWAYEQYF	TGTGCCAGCAGCTTAATAACTAGCGGGAGGTGGGCCTACGAGCAGTACTTC